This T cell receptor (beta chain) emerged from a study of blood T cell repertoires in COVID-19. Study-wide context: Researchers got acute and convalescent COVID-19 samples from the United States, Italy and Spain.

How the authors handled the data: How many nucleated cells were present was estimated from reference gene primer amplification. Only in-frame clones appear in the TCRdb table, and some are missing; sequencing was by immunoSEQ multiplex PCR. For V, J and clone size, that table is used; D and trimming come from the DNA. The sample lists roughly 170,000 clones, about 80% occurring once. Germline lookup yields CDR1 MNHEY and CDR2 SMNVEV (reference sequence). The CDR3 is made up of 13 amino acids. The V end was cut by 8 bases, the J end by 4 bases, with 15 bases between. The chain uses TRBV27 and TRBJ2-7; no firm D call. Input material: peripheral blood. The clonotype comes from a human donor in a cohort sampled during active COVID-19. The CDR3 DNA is TGTGCCAGCGCCGGGTCTGAGCTTTACGAGCAGTACTTC. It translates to CASAGSELYEQYF.